This T cell receptor (beta chain) appears in the sequencing data of a study of early T cells in non-severe SARS-CoV-2 infection (dated by TCRdb to the early 2020s). For the study in its entirety: Because TCR sequencing was done on bulk RNA from unsorted whole blood, the alpha and beta chains could not be paired.

Here is what the overall study found, with its caveats: VDJdb matching was skewed toward anti-spike CD8 responses and likely underestimated virus-specific expansions by missing private and CD4 specificities.

At least ten counts were recorded for this clonotype. This clone's antigen is unknown. Base qualities are missing; no much larger clone stands one base away. This was a case-control study nested in a cohort of healthcare workers in London, UK, who had nasopharyngeal swab PCR tests and blood samples taken every week. Healthcare workers were enrolled in the week of the UK lockdown, from 23 to 31 March 2020, and were followed every week for up to roughly 15 weeks. Libraries came from 5' RACE. Data came from a NextSeq 500. In the TCR library protocol, unique molecular identifiers were attached to individual cDNA molecules to correct for PCR bias and sequencing error. Both TCR alpha and beta chains were sequenced, and tight co-correlation was observed between alpha and beta sequence abundances in each sample. In the original analysis: Decombinator V4 was used to perform V gene, J gene and CDR3 annotation of TCR sequences. TCRs were defined as expanded if a significant change between any two time points was detected under a Poisson model with p below 0.0001. TCR abundances were normalised to the total number of TCRs sequenced per sample and were expressed as counts per million. A search of VDJdb, accessed on 1 November 2021, was run for TCRs annotated to CMV, EBV and SARS-CoV-2, with TCRs annotated for multiple antigens excluded. TCRdb cleaned the public reads at Q25 with fastp, built clones with MiXCR and kept in-frame beta chains. Every CDR3 protein is listed once, alongside the most common genes and DNA of its rows. V and J calls and clone size were set by TCRdb, not the authors. Counted in this sample were some 67,000 distinct CDR3 sequences; about a tenth of them appeared once. 15% to 19% of the sample is taken by the ten largest.

The sample consisted of whole blood, taken at baseline. This sequence originates from an adult who was a healthcare worker with PCR-confirmed SARS-CoV-2 infection or an uninfected control (not recorded which).

CDR3 sequence: CASSPSSRRPAGVEDTQYF. The nucleotide sequence reads as follows: TGTGCCAGCAGCCCGTCCTCCCGCCGGCCAGCGGGAGTTGAGGATACGCAGTATTTT. The sequence is built from TRBV5-8 and TRBJ2-3; 8 junctional bases match TRBD2. Compared with germline, V lacks 4 bases and J lacks 6 bases; bases without a gene match: 22. CDR1 and CDR2 are read off the germline V gene as SGHTS and YDEGEE. The CDR3 covers 19 residues, taking in both the cysteine and the phenylalanine. Left in the record is the CDR3 DNA by itself, 57 bases read in frame from the first base.